The 22 T cell receptor beta chains presented below share a single source sample, sequenced in a study of beta chain features in type 1 diabetes. Isolated RNA was reverse transcribed in full, so expressed TCRB transcripts were sequenced. Here immunoSEQ multiplex PCR was the method, and the copy in TCRdb shows in-frame clones only, minus some. The sample includes under 200,000 clones, 8.1% of them seen just once. The source material was central memory CD4+ T cells from blood. The receptors here all came from a man between 18 and 35 years old in good health.

The chain employs TRBV4-3 and TRBJ2-3, with 12 bases lining up with TRBD2. Trimming took 0 bases from V and 3 from J; bases not matched to a gene: 10. This CDR3 has 19 residues. Germline V lookup: CDR1 LGHNA, CDR2 YSLEER. CDR3: CASSQEGLPTSGSTDTQYF. DNA of the CDR3: TGCGCCAGCAGCCAAGAAGGACTCCCGACTAGCGGGAGTACAGATACGCAGTATTTT.

The chain combines TRBV7-2 with TRBJ2-5; 7 positions agree with TRBD2. Looked up from germline, CDR1 is SGHTA and CDR2 is FQGNSA. The CDR3 spans 13 residues. V lost 7 bases, J lost 0 bases, and 2 bases stayed unmatched. In nucleotides, the CDR3 is TGTGCCAGCATGCGGGGGAACCAAGAGACCCAGTACTTC. Its protein product is CASMRGNQETQYF.

The chain couples TRBV28 to TRBJ2-5; D not resolved. This CDR3 spans 16 amino acids. Germline-derived CDR1 and CDR2 are MDHEN and SYDVKM. V lost 3 bases to trimming and J lost 0 bases, with 14 bases between them. The CDR3, as DNA: TGTGCCAGCAGTTTTCTATCGACGGAGTACCAAGAGACCCAGTACTTC. It codes for CASSFLSTEYQETQYF.

The table lists this clone with a few counts. V usage is TRBV5-4 and J usage is TRBJ2-1; 8 positions agree with TRBD2. Germline V gene sequence: CDR1 SGHNT, CDR2 YYREEE (reference sequence). This CDR3 is built from 13 residues. J was trimmed by 7 bases and V by 2 bases; bases with no gene match: 2. The CDR3, as DNA: TGTGCCAGCAGCTTTCAGCGGGAGAATGAGCAGTTCTTC. Translating gives CASSFQRENEQFF.

This clone was observed a few times. The chain is built from TRBV5-4 and TRBJ1-1; TRBD1 matches 11 bases. This CDR3 is 15 amino acids long. Germline V gives CDR1 SGHNT, CDR2 YYREEE (reference sequence). The ends lost 3 bases at V and 4 bases at J; junction bases unmatched: 5. CDR3 region: CASSYGDRGTTEAFF. CDR3 nucleotide sequence: TGTGCCAGCAGCTATGGGGACAGGGGGACCACTGAAGCTTTCTTT.

The chain uses TRBV4-3 and TRBJ1-2; a weak D match, TRBD1 (6 bases). V was trimmed by 0 bases and J by 7 bases, leaving 21 bases between them. Germline loops: CDR1 LGHNA, CDR2 YSLEER. This CDR3 contains 17 residues. The CDR3 region has the DNA TGCGCCAGCAGCCAAGAATCCGGATCACGCAGGGGTGGTGGCTACACCTTC. It encodes CASSQESGSRRGGGYTF.

This clone was detected only a few times. The chain has TRBV7-9 and TRBJ2-2; TRBD1 aligns across 9 bases. Unmatched junction bases numbered 6, after V lost 7 bases and J lost 3 bases. The CDR3 runs to 15 residues. Germline V gives CDR1 SEHNR, CDR2 FQNEAQ (reference sequence). CDR3 in amino acids: CASTRGQGDTGELFF. The DNA of the CDR3 is TGTGCCAGCACCAGGGGACAGGGAGACACCGGGGAGCTGTTTTTT.

This chain joins TRBV6-1 and TRBJ2-1; 7 bases map to TRBD2. Unmatched junction bases numbered 6, after V lost 0 bases and J lost 7 bases. The germline V gene encodes CDR1 MNHNS and CDR2 SASEGT. This CDR3 contains 15 residues. CDR3 residues: CASSEAGGLNNEQFF. CDR3 coding DNA: TGTGCCAGCAGTGAAGCGGGAGGGCTAAATAATGAGCAGTTCTTC.

V gene TRBV5-1 combines with J gene TRBJ1-1, with a tentative D call TRBD1 (5 bases). Trimming shortened V by 0 bases and J by 0 bases, and 9 bases separated the two germline ends. Germline V gene data show CDR1 as SGHRS and CDR2 as YFSETQ. The CDR3 has 15 amino acids. The CDR3 DNA reads as TGCGCCAGCAGCTTGGTCCAGGGCATGAACACTGAAGCTTTCTTT. It yields the protein CASSLVQGMNTEAFF.

The V call is TRBV6-5, the J call TRBJ2-5, with 7 bases that match TRBD1. Losses at the gene ends were 3 bases for V and 4 bases for J; bases not matched to a gene: 5. Germline values: CDR1 MNHEY, CDR2 SVGAGI. The CDR3 runs to 14 residues. DNA for the CDR3: TGTGCCAGCAGTTATTGGGCAGGGGGAGAGACCCAGTACTTC. It specifies CASSYWAGGETQYF.

This clone appeared many times. The chain couples TRBV2 to TRBJ1-4; D is possibly TRBD1 (5 bases). V was trimmed by 3 bases and J by 2 bases, leaving 7 bases between them. This CDR3 spans 14 amino acids. The germline V gene encodes CDR1 SNHLY and CDR2 FYNNEI. The CDR3, as DNA: TGTGCCAGCAGTGACAGGGATACTAATGAAAAACTGTTTTTT. This codes for CASSDRDTNEKLFF.

The chain has TRBV6-1 and TRBJ1-2; perhaps TRBD1 as D (5 bases). CDR3 length: 15 residues. Deletions cut 6 bases from V and 4 bases from J, with 18 bases between. Germline values: CDR1 MNHNS, CDR2 SASEGT. In nucleotides, the CDR3 is TGTGCCAGCAGCAAGACCTTGGGGGGAGGCTATGGCTACACCTTC. Protein sequence: CASSKTLGGGYGYTF.

J is TRBJ2-7 and V is TRBV5-4, with 8 bases aligning to TRBD1. V trimming: 4 bases; J trimming: 7 bases; junction bases outside the gene matches: 7. Germline CDR1 reads SGHNT; CDR2 reads YYREEE (reference sequence). This CDR3 comprises 13 residues. As DNA, the CDR3 is TGTGCCAGCAGCCCAGACAGGGGAGGAGAGCAGTACTTC. It codes for CASSPDRGGEQYF.

This clone was detected only a few times. The chain joins TRBV18 to TRBJ2-7, with 8 bases fitting TRBD1. There are 15 residues in the CDR3. Germline V CDR1 and CDR2: KGHSH, LQKENI. J lost 4 bases, V lost 3 bases, and 8 bases had no gene match. CDR3 bases: TGTGCCAGCTCACCTGGGGCAGGGGGCTGGTACGAGCAGTACTTC. As protein: CASSPGAGGWYEQYF.

Only a few counts were recorded for this clone. The rearrangement uses TRBV6-6 and TRBJ2-1, with 9 bases identical to TRBD1. Germline V CDR1 and CDR2: MNHNY, SVGAGI (reference sequence). J gave up 6 bases and V 4 bases, and 1 base lay outside the gene matches. The CDR3 spans 13 residues. The CDR3 coding sequence is TGTGCCAGCAGTTCGGACAGGGGCAATGAGCAGTTCTTC. Translating gives CASSSDRGNEQFF.

This clone was recorded a few times. The genes are TRBV19 and TRBJ1-1; D is uncertain. This CDR3 spans 13 amino acids. Germline loops: CDR1 LNHDA, CDR2 SQIVND (reference sequence). V lost 5 bases, J lost 4 bases, and 11 bases lay in between. This CDR3 is CASSALSGTEAFF. CDR3 sequence (DNA): TGTGCCAGTAGTGCCCTGAGTGGCACTGAAGCTTTCTTT.

This chain connects TRBV27 to TRBJ2-7; possible D gene TRBD2, 6 bases. V was trimmed by 6 bases and J by 6 bases, leaving 21 bases between them. Germline-derived CDR1 and CDR2 are MNHEY and SMNVEV (reference sequence). The CDR3 runs 15 residues. The CDR3, as DNA: TGTGCCAGCAGCCGACGGACTACTCCTGAGGTCGAGCAGTACTTC. Protein sequence: CASSRRTTPEVEQYF.

This clone was picked up a small number of times. The genes are TRBV7-2 and TRBJ1-6; no clear D gene. V was clipped by 5 bases and J by 0 bases, with 11 bases between them. Germline assignment: CDR1 SGHTA and CDR2 FQGNSA. The CDR3 is 16 amino acids. DNA of the CDR3: TGTGCCAGCAGCCTCTCAAGTAGCTCCTATAATTCACCCCTCCACTTT. It codes for CASSLSSSSYNSPLHF.

This clone was recorded many times. The V gene is TRBV4-3, the J gene TRBJ2-3; 11 bases align to TRBD1. V shed 0 bases, J shed 1 base, and the junction held 3 bases outside the gene matches. This CDR3 comprises 17 residues. CDR1 LGHNA and CDR2 YSLEER come from the germline V gene. CDR3 in DNA: TGCGCCAGCAGCCAAGATTGGACAGGGGGCGGCACAGATACGCAGTATTTT. Translated: CASSQDWTGGGTDTQYF.

The rearrangement uses TRBV7-6 and TRBJ2-3, with 12 bases aligning to TRBD2. The J segment lost 5 bases and the V segment lost 2 bases, leaving 2 bases of the junction unmatched. CDR3 length: 15 residues. The germline V gene encodes CDR1 SGHVS and CDR2 FNYEAQ. CDR3 sequence (DNA): TGTGCCAGCAGCTTACAACTAGCGGGAGGAGATACGCAGTATTTT. Translation: CASSLQLAGGDTQYF.

The chain links TRBV6-5 to TRBJ2-7; 12 positions match TRBD2. This CDR3 has 14 amino acids. CDR1 is MNHEY and CDR2 is SVGAGI in the germline V gene. The V gene end was trimmed by 5 bases and the J gene end by 6 bases; junction bases not matched to a gene: 5. CDR3 amino acids: CASSPGTSGREQYF. CDR3 DNA: TGTGCCAGCAGTCCCGGGACTAGCGGGCGCGAGCAGTACTTC.

This clone was seen a handful of times. V is TRBV29-1 and J is TRBJ2-6; tentative D call: TRBD2 (5 bases). Germline CDR1 SQVTM, CDR2 ANQGSEA. The CDR3 contains 15 residues. Trimming removed 1 base at V and 3 bases at J, with 10 bases between. This CDR3 reads CSVEARGSGANVLTF. DNA of the CDR3: TGCAGCGTTGAAGCCCGAGGGAGTGGGGCCAACGTCCTGACTTTC.